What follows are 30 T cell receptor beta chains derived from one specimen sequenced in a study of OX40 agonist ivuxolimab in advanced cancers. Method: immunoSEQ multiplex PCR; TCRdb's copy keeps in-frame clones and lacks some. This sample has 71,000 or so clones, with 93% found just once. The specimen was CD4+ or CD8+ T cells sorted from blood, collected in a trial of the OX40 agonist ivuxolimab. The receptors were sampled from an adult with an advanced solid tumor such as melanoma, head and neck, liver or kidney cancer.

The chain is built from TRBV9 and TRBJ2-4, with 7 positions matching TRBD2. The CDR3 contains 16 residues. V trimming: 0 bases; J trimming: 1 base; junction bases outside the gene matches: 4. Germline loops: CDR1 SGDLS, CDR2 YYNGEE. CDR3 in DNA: TGTGCCAGCAGCGTAGGGGAGGGGATGGCCAAAAACATTCAGTACTTC. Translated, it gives CASSVGEGMAKNIQYF.

The CDR3 loop is CASGQGGQVNEQFF. Here the CDR3 DNA reads TGTGCTAGTGGGCAGGGGGGGCAGGTGAATGAGCAGTTCTTC. The chain combines TRBV12-5 with TRBJ2-1; either TRBD1 or TRBD2 may supply D (7 bases each). Trimming took 6 bases from V and 7 from J, leaving 16 bases between them. This CDR3 has 14 residues. Germline lookup yields CDR1 LGHNT and CDR2 FRNRAP.

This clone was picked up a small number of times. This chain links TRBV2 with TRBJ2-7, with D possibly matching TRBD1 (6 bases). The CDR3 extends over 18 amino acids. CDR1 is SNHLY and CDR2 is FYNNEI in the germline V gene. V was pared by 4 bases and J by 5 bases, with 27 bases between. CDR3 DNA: TGTGCCAGCAGTGCTCTTGATACAGGGAGTTACCTAGACCACGAGCAGTACTTC. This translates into CASSALDTGSYLDHEQYF. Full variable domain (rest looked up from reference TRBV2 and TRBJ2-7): EPEVTQTPSHQVTQMGQEVILRCVPISNHLYFYWYRQILGQKVEFLVSFYNNEISEKSEIFDDQFSVERPDGSNFTLKIRSTKLEDSAMYFCASSALDTGSYLDHEQYFGPGTRLTVT.

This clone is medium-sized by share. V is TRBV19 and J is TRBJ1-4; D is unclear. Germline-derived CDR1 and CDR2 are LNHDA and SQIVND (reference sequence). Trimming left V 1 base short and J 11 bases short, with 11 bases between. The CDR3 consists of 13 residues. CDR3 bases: TGTGCCAGTAGTATAGCCCGACATCGGAAACTGTTTTTT. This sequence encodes CASSIARHRKLFF.

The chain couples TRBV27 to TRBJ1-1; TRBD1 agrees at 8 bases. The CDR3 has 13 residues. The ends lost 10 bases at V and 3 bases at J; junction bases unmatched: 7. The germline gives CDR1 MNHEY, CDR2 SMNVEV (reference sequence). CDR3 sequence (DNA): TGTGCCACCGGACAGGGAGGTCACACTGAAGCTTTCTTT. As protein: CATGQGGHTEAFF.

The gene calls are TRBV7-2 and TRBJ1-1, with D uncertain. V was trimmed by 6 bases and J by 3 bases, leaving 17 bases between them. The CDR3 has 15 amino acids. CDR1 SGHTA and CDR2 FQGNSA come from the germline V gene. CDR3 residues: CASRPEGLRDTEAFF. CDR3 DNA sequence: TGTGCCAGCAGACCCGAAGGGCTACGAGACACTGAAGCTTTCTTT.

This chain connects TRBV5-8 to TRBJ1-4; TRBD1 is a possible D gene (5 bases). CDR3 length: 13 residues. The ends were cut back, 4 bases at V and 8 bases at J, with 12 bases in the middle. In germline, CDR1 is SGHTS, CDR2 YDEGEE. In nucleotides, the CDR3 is TGTGCCAGCAGCCCTGGACAAGGCGAAAAACTGTTTTTT. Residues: CASSPGQGEKLFF.

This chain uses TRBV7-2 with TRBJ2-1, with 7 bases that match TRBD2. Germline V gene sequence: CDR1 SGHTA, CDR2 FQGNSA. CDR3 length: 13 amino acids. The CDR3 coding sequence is TGTTCCGCAGGACTAGGCCTTAAGGACGAGCAGTTCTTC. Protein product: CSAGLGLKDEQFF.

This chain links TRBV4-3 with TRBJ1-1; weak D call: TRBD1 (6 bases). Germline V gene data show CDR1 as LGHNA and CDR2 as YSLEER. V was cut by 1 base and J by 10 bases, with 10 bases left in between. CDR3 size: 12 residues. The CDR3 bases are TGCGCCAGCAGCCAAGCCGGACAGATAGCTTTCTTT. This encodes CASSQAGQIAFF.

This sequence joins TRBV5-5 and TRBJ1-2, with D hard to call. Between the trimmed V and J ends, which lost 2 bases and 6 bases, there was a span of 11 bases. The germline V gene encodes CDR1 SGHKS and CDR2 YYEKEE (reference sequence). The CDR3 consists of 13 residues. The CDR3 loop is CASSLGQRDGYTF. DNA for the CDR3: TGTGCCAGCAGCTTAGGCCAACGGGATGGCTACACCTTC.

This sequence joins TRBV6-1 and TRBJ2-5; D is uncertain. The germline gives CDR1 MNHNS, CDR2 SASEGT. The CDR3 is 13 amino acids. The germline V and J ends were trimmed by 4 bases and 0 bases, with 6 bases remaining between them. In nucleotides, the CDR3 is TGTGCCAGCAGTGCATGGCACCAAGAGACCCAGTACTTC. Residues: CASSAWHQETQYF.

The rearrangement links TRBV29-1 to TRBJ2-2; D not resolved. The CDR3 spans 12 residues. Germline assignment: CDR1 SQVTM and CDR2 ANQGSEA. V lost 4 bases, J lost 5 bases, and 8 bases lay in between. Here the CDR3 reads CSVGLYTGELFF. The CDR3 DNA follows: TGCAGCGTTGGACTCTATACCGGGGAGCTGTTTTTT.

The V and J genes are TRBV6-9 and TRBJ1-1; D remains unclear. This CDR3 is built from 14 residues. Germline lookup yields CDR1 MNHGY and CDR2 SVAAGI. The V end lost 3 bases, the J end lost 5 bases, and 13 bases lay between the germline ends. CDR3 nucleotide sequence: TGTGCCAGCAGTTACTCGAGTCGGCTGACTGAAGCTTTCTTT. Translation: CASSYSSRLTEAFF.

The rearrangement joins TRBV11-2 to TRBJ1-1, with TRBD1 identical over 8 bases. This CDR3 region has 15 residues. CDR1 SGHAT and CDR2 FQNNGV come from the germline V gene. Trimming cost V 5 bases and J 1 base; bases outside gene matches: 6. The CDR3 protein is CASSRGQGANTEAFF. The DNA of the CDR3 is TGTGCCAGCAGCCGTGGTCAGGGGGCGAACACTGAAGCTTTCTTT.

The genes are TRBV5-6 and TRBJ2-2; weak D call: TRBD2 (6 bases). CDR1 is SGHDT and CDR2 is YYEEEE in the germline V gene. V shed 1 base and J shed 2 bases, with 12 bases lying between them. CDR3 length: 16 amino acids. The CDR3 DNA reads TGTGCCAGCAGCTTGAGCGGGCAGCTCAACACCGGGGAGCTGTTTTTT. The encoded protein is CASSLSGQLNTGELFF. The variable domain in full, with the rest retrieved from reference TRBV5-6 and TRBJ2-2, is DAGVTQSPTHLIKTRGQQVTLRCSPKSGHDTVSWYQQALGQGPQFIFQYYEEEERQRGNFPDRFSGHQFPNYSSELNVNALLLGDSALYLCASSLSGQLNTGELFFGEGSRLTVL.

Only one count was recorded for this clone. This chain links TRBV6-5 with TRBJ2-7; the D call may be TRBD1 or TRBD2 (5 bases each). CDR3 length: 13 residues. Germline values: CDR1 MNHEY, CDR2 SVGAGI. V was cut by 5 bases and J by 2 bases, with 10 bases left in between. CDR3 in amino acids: CASSVGTTYEQYF. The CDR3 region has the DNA TGTGCCAGCAGTGTCGGGACCACCTACGAGCAGTACTTC.

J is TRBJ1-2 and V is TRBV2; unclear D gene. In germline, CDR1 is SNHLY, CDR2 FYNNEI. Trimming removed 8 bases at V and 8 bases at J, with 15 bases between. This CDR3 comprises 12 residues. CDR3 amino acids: CASGVDGRGYTF. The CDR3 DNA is TGTGCCAGCGGAGTAGACGGCCGGGGCTACACCTTC.

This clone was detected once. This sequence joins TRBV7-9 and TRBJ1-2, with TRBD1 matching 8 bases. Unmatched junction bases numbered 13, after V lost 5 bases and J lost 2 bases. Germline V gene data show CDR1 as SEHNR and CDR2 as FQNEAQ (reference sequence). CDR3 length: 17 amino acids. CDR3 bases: TGTGCCAGCAGCCCCAGGGGGCCAAGTTCGGCCAACTATGGCTACACCTTC. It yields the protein CASSPRGPSSANYGYTF. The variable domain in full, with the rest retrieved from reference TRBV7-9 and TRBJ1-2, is DTGVSQNPRHKITKRGQNVTFRCDPISEHNRLYWYRQTLGQGPEFLTYFQNEAQLEKSRLLSDRFSAERPKGSFSTLEIQRTEQGDSAMYLCASSPRGPSSANYGYTFGSGTRLTVV.

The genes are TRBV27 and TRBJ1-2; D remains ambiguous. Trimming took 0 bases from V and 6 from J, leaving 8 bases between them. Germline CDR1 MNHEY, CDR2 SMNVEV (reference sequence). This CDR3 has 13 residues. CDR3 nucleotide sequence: TGTGCCAGCAGTTTATCAGAGAAGAATGGCTACACCTTC. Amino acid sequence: CASSLSEKNGYTF.

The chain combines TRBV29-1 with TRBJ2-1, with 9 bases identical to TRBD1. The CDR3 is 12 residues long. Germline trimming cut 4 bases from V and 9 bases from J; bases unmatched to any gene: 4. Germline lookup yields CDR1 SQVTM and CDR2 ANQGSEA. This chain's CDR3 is CSVVGDRAEQFF. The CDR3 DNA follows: TGCAGCGTTGTGGGGGACAGGGCTGAGCAGTTCTTC.

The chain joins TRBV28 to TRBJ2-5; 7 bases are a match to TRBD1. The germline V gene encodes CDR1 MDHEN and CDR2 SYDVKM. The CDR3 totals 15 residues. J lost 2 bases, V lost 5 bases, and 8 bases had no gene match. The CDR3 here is CASSPPGTAQETQYF. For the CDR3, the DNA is TGTGCCAGCAGTCCCCCCGGGACAGCTCAAGAGACCCAGTACTTC.

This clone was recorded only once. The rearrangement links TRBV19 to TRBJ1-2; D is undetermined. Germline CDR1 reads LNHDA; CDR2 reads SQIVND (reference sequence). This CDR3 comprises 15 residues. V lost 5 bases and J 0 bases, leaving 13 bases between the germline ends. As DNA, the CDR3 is TGTGCCAGTAGTCCCTGGGCTACAGCTAACTATGGCTACACCTTC. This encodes CASSPWATANYGYTF.

Here the CDR3 reads CASSFTGLGTEAFF. The CDR3 coding sequence is TGTGCCAGCAGCTTCACAGGGTTGGGCACTGAAGCTTTCTTT. The J gene is TRBJ1-1, the V gene TRBV6-5, with D maybe TRBD1 (6 bases). V lost 6 bases and J 4 bases, leaving 15 bases between the germline ends. The germline V gene has CDR1 MNHEY and CDR2 SVGAGI. The CDR3 loop spans 14 amino acids.

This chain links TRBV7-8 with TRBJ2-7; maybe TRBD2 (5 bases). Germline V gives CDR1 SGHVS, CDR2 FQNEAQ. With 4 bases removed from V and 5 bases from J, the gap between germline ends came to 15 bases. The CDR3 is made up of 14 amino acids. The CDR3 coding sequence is TGTGCCAGCAGCTATCGAGGAGGTACTAACGAGCAGTACTTC. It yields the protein CASSYRGGTNEQYF.

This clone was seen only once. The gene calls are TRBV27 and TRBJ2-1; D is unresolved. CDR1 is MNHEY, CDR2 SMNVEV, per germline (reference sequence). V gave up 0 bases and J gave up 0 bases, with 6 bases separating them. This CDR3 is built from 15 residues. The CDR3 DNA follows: TGTGCCAGCAGTTTATCCGGCTTCTCCTACAATGAGCAGTTCTTC. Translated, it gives CASSLSGFSYNEQFF.

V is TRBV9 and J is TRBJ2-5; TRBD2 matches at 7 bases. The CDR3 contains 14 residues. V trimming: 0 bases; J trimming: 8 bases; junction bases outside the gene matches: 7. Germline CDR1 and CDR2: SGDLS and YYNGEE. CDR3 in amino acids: CASSVAGRGETQYF. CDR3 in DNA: TGTGCCAGCAGCGTAGCTGGCCGGGGGGAAACCCAGTACTTC.

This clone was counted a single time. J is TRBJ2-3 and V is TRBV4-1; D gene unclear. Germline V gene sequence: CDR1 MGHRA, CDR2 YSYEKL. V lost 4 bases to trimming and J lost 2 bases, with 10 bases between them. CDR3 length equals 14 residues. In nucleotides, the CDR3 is TGCGCCAGCAGCCTGGACCACTTCACAGATACGCAGTATTTT. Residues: CASSLDHFTDTQYF.

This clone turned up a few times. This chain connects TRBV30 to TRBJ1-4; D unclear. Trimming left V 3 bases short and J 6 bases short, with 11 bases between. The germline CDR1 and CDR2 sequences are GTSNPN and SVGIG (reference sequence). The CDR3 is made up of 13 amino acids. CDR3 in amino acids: CAWSLLSHEKLFF. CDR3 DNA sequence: TGTGCCTGGAGCTTACTAAGCCATGAAAAACTGTTTTTT. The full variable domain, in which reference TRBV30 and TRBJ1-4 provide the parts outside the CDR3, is SQTIHQWPATLVQPVGSPLSLECTVEGTSNPNLYWYRQAAGRGLQLLFYSVGIGQISSEVPQNLSASRPQDRQFILSSKKLLLSDSGFYLCAWSLLSHEKLFFGSGTQLSVL.

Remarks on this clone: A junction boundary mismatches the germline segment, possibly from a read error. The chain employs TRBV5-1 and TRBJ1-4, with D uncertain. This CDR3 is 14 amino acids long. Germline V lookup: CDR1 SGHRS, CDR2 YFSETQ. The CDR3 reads CASSLIATNEKLFF. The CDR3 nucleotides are TGTGCCAGCAGCCTCATTGCAACTAATGAAAAACTGTTTTTT.

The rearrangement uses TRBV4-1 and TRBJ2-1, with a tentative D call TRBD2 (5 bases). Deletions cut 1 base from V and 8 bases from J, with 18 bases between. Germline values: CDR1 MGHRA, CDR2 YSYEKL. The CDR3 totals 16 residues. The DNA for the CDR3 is TGCGCCAGCAGCCAAGTAGCTAGCACTTCGTATCATGAGCAGTTCTTC. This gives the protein CASSQVASTSYHEQFF.